This TCR beta chain emerged from a study of shared clonotypes between healthy human individuals. The overall study: A couple of female and a few male donors aged 18 to 49 were enrolled. Per donor, CD8 memory used one plate, CD8 naive used two, CD4 memory used three and CD4 naive used three. Findings and caveats of the study: Naive subsets generally had larger estimated richness than memory subsets.

TCRdb keeps only in-frame clones here, not all; method: immunoSEQ multiplex PCR. The sample has around 1.4 million clones; roughly 98.5% are singletons. J lost 6 bases, V lost 4 bases, and 9 bases had no gene match. The germline V gene has CDR1 MDHEN and CDR2 SYDVKM. The CDR3 is 14 residues long. A remark on this clone: The antigen is undetermined.

The clonotype comes from a man younger than 45 in good health. The sequenced material came from naive CD4+ T cells sorted from blood. Described subset: CD45RA+ positively selected. V gene TRBV28 combines with J gene TRBJ2-7; 7 positions agree with TRBD1. For the CDR3, the DNA is TGTGCCAGCAGTTCGGGACAGTTAACCATCGAGCAGTACTTC. Protein product: CASSSGQLTIEQYF.